The 6 T cell receptor beta chains in this list originate from one sample, sequenced in a study of cytomegalovirus exposure and HLA in healthy donors. Profiled with immunoSEQ multiplex PCR; TCRdb holds only in-frame clones, not every one. Of some 120,000 clones in the sample, roughly 91% were seen once. Source material: PBMCs. Receptor source: a young man in good health and CMV-seronegative.

The V gene is TRBV10-3, the J gene TRBJ1-5; D gene ambiguous. Germline CDR1 ENHRY, CDR2 SYGVKD. CDR3 length: 14 amino acids. V was shortened by 0 bases and J by 7 bases, with 10 bases between the two germline ends. This CDR3 reads CAISESERGQPQHF. In DNA, the CDR3 is TGTGCCATCAGTGAGTCGGAGCGGGGACAGCCCCAGCATTTT.

The chain couples TRBV19 to TRBJ2-3, with TRBD1 as a possible D gene (6 bases). V lost 1 base and J lost 3, with 11 bases in between. The CDR3 runs 15 residues. Per the germline V gene, CDR1 is LNHDA and CDR2 is SQIVND (reference sequence). The CDR3 region is CASSIGTVKTDTQYF. The CDR3 bases are TGTGCCAGTAGTATAGGGACAGTCAAGACAGATACGCAGTATTTT.

This clone was seen only once. The V and J genes are TRBV4-1 and TRBJ1-5; maybe TRBD1 (6 bases). This CDR3 has 16 residues. Trimming removed 1 base at V and 3 bases at J, with 13 bases between. CDR1 and CDR2 (germline): MGHRA, YSYEKL. The CDR3 loop reads CASSQVGGAANQPQHF. The CDR3 DNA is TGCGCCAGCAGCCAAGTGGGGGGGGCCGCCAATCAGCCCCAGCATTTT.

The chain is built from TRBV18 and TRBJ2-3; a weak D match, TRBD1 (5 bases). Germline values: CDR1 KGHSH, CDR2 LQKENI. The length of the CDR3 is 12 residues. The V end lost 5 bases, the J end lost 6 bases, and 9 bases lay between the germline ends. This CDR3 reads CASSSQGDTQYF. As DNA, the CDR3 is TGTGCCAGCTCATCTCAGGGCGATACGCAGTATTTT.

The V gene is TRBV7-9, the J gene TRBJ1-4, with D perhaps matching TRBD1 (5 bases). Germline V gives CDR1 SEHNR, CDR2 FQNEAQ (reference sequence). Trimming removed 1 base at V and 4 bases at J, with 10 bases between. The CDR3 sequence is 15 residues long. CDR3 residues: CASSLGQGLNEKLFF. CDR3 sequence (DNA): TGTGCCAGCAGCTTAGGCCAGGGCCTTAATGAAAAACTGTTTTTT. The variable domain in full, completed from reference TRBV7-9 and TRBJ1-4, reads DTGVSQNPRHKITKRGQNVTFRCDPISEHNRLYWYRQTLGQGPEFLTYFQNEAQLEKSRLLSDRFSAERPKGSFSTLEIQRTEQGDSAMYLCASSLGQGLNEKLFFGSGTQLSVL.

The chain uses TRBV28 and TRBJ1-5; D is perhaps TRBD1 (6 bases). The CDR3 loop spans 16 amino acids. Trimming took 2 bases from V and 4 from J, leaving 15 bases between them. Looked up from germline, CDR1 is MDHEN and CDR2 is SYDVKM. CDR3: CASSLAGGRLNQPQHF. DNA for the CDR3: TGTGCCAGCAGTTTAGCTGGGGGCCGCCTAAATCAGCCCCAGCATTTT.